This T cell receptor (beta chain) is drawn from a study of Ad26.COV2.S vaccination and SARS-CoV-2 variants. Whole-study results and caveats: Reportedly, spike-specific CD8+ and CD4+ T cell responses achieved substantial breadth once vaccination had taken place.

CDR3 length: 15 amino acids. Trimming took 4 bases from V and 8 from J, leaving 20 bases between them. From germline, CDR1 is LGHNA and CDR2 YSLEER. A note on this clone: Its specificity is unknown.

The assay was immunoSEQ multiplex PCR, and TCRdb's table has in-frame clones only and misses some. Here the sample spans just over 350,000 clones, roughly 94% being singletons. The chain links TRBV4-3 to TRBJ1-2, with D maybe TRBD1 (5 bases). Sequences were derived from peripheral blood, sampled after recovery from COVID-19. The sequence derives from a human donor who had recovered from COVID-19. CDR3 DNA sequence: TGCGCCAGCAGCCCCCGGTGGGGGACGGGTGAGGGCTACACCTTC. Translated: CASSPRWGTGEGYTF.